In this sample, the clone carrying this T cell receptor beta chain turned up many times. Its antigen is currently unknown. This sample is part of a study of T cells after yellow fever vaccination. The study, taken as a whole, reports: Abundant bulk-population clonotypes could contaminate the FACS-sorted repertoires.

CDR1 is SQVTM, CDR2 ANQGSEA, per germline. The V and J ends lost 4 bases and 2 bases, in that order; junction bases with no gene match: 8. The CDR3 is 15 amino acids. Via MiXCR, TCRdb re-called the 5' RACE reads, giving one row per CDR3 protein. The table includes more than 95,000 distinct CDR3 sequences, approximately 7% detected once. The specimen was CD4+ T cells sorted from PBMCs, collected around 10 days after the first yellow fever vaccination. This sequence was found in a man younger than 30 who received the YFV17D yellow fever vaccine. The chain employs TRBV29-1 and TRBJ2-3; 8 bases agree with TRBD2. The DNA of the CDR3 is TGCAGCGTTGGGAAACGGGGGGGCGACACAGATACGCAGTATTTT. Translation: CSVGKRGGDTDTQYF.